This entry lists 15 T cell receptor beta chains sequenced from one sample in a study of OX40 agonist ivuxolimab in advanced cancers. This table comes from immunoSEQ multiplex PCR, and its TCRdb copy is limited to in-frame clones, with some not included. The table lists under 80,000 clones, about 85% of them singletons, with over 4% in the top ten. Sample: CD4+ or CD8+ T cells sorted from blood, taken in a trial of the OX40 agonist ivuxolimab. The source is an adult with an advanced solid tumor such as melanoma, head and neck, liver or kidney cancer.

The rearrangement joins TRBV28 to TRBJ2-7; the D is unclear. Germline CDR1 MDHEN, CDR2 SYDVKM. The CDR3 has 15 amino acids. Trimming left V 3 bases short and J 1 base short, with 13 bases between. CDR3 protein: CASSLLQVRSYEQYF. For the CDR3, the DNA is TGTGCCAGCAGTTTGTTACAAGTCAGGTCCTACGAGCAGTACTTC.

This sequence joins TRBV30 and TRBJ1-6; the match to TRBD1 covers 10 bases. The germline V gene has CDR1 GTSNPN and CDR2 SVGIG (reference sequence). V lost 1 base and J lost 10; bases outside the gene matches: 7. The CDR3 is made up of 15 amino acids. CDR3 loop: CAWSGRDRGPSPLHF. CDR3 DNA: TGTGCCTGGAGTGGTCGGGACAGGGGTCCCTCACCCCTCCACTTT.

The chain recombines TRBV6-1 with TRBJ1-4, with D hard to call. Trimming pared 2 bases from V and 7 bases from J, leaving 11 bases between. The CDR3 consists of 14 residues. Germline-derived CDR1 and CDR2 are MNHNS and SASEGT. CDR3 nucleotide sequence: TGTGCCAGCAGTGAATCGGGCATCCTTGAAAAACTGTTTTTT. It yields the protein CASSESGILEKLFF.

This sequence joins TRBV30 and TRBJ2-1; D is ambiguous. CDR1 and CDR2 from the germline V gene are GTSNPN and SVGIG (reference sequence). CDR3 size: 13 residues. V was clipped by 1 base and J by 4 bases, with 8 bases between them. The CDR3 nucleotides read TGTGCCTGGAGTGATGGGCAGTACAATGAGCAGTTCTTC. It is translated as CAWSDGQYNEQFF.

CDR3 sequence reads: CASRLDRDGYTF. The CDR3 nucleotides are TGTGCCAGCAGATTAGACAGGGATGGCTACACCTTC. The rearrangement uses TRBV6-5 and TRBJ1-2; TRBD1 matches at 7 bases. The V segment lost 6 bases and the J segment 6 bases; nucleotides outside the gene matches: 4. This CDR3 has 12 amino acids. Germline CDR1 reads MNHEY; CDR2 reads SVGAGI.

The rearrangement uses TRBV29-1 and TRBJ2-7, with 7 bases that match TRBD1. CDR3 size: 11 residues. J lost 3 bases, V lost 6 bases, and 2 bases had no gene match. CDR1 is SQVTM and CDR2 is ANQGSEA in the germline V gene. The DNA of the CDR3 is TGCAGCGTCGGGACAGTCTACGAGCAGTACTTC. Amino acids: CSVGTVYEQYF.

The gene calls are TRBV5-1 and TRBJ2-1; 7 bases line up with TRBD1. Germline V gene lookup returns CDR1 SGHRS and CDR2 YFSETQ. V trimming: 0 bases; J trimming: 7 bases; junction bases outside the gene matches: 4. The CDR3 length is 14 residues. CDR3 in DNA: TGCGCCAGCAGCTTGGAGGGGGCCGGGAATGAGCAGTTCTTC. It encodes CASSLEGAGNEQFF.

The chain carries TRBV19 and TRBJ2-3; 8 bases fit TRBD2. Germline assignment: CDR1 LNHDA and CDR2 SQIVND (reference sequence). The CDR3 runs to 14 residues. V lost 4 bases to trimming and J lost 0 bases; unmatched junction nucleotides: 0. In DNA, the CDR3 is TGTGCCAGTAGTACTAGCGGGAGCACAGATACGCAGTATTTT. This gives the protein CASSTSGSTDTQYF.

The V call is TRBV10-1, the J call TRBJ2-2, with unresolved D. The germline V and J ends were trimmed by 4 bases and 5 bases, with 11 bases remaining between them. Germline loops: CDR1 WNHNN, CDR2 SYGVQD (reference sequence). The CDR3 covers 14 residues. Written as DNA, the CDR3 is TGCGCCAGCAGTGTCGGCGGAGCGACCGGGGAGCTGTTTTTT. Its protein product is CASSVGGATGELFF.

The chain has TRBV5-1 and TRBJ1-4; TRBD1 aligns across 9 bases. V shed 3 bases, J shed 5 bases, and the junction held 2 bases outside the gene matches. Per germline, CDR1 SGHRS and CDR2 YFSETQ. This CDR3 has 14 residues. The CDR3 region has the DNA TGCGCCAGCAGCTCCGGACAGGGGAATGAAAAACTGTTTTTT. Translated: CASSSGQGNEKLFF.

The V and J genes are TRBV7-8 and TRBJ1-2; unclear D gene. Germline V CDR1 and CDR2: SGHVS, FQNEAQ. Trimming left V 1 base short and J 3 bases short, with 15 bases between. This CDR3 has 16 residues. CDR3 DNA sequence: TGTGCCAGCAGCTTAGTGGCGGCGGTCCTCCACTATGGCTACACCTTC. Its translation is CASSLVAAVLHYGYTF. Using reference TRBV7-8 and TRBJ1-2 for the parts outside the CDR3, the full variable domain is GAGVSQSPRYKVAKRGQDVALRCDPISGHVSLFWYQQALGQGPEFLTYFQNEAQLDKSGLPSDRFFAERPEGSVSTLKIQRTQQEDSAVYLCASSLVAAVLHYGYTFGSGTRLTVV.

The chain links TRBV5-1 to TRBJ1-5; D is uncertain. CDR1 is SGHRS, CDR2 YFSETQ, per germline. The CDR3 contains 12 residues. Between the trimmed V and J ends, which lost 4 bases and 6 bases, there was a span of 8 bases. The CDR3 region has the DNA TGCGCCAGCAGCGGACGGAGTCAGCCCCAGCATTTT. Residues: CASSGRSQPQHF.

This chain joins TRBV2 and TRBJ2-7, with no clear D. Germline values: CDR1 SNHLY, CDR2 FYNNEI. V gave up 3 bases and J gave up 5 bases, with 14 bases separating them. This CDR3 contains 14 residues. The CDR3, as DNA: TGTGCCAGCAGTGATCGGCTAGACGCGAACGAGCAGTACTTC. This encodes CASSDRLDANEQYF.

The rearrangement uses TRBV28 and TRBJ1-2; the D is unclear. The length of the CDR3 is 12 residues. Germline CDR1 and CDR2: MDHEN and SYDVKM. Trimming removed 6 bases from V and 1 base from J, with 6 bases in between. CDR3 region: CASSPLNYGYTF. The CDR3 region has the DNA TGTGCCAGCAGCCCCCTTAACTATGGCTACACCTTC.

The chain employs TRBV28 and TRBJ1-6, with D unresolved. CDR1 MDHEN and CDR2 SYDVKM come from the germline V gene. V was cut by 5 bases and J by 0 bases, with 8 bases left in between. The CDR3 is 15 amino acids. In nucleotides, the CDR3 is TGTGCCAGCAGTCTACCCAGCTCCTATAATTCACCCCTCCACTTT. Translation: CASSLPSSYNSPLHF.